This TCR beta chain derives from a study of Graves' ophthalmopathy and Graves' hyperthyroidism. General observations from the study: Separation of ophthalmopathy from stable hyperthyroidism was achieved by a 13-signature model, at about 91% sensitivity and approximately 81% specificity. The model predicted ophthalmopathy progression with 60% to 71% sensitivity and approximately 72% specificity.

Of note for this clonotype: The antigen is unknown.

Amplification targeted the TCR beta CDR3 regions, with RNA transcripts as the source material. The first round was an RT-PCR with HTBI primers, and the second round was a multiplex PCR. TCRdb analysed the multiplex PCR reads with MiXCR anew, one entry per CDR3 protein. The sample carries around 170,000 distinct CDR3 sequences, approximately 38% recorded once. Patients were left out if they had other autoimmune diseases, uncontrolled infections, pregnancy or lactation. Clinical symptoms and serum thyroxine were used for diagnosis; TRAb, thyroid ultrasound and orbital computed tomography were also relied on. Trimming pared 2 bases from V and 4 bases from J, leaving 9 bases between. Germline assignment: CDR1 MNHEY and CDR2 SVGAGI. This CDR3 contains 14 residues.

This receptor was identified in a middle-aged woman with Graves' ophthalmopathy. The chain has TRBV6-5 and TRBJ1-5; D remains ambiguous. What was sequenced was peripheral blood. CDR3 DNA sequence: TGTGCCAGCAGTTACAGGGCAGTTAATCAGCCCCAGCATTTT. Translating gives CASSYRAVNQPQHF.